This T cell receptor (beta chain) was documented in a study of cytomegalovirus exposure and HLA in healthy donors. Amplification used 60 Vbeta primers and 13 Jbeta primers. The data were produced by immunoSEQ multiplex PCR, yet TCRdb's version contains in-frame clones alone and is incomplete. The table lists about 300,000 clones, about nine tenths of them singletons. This clone was seen just once. The germline V and J ends were trimmed by 5 bases and 2 bases, with 15 bases remaining between them. The CDR3 loop spans 15 amino acids. Germline V gives CDR1 SGHTA, CDR2 FQGNSA. This chain links TRBV7-2 with TRBJ2-5; maybe TRBD1 (6 bases). The clonotype originates from a man aged 40-50 years in good health and CMV-seropositive. The sequencing input was PBMCs. The DNA of the CDR3 is TGTGCCAGCAGCCCAGAGGGACACTTACAAGAGACCCAGTACTTC. Translating it yields CASSPEGHLQETQYF.